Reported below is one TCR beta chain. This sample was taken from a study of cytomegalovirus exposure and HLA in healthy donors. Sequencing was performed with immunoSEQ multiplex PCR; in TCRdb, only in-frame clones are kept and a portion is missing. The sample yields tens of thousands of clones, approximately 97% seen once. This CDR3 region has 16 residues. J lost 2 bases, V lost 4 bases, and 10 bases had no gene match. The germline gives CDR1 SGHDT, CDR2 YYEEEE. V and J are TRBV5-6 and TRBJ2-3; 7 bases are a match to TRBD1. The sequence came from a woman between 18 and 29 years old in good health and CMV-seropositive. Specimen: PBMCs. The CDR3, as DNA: TGTGCCAGCAGCAACTGGGACAGTCAATACACAGATACGCAGTATTTT. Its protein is CASSNWDSQYTDTQYF.